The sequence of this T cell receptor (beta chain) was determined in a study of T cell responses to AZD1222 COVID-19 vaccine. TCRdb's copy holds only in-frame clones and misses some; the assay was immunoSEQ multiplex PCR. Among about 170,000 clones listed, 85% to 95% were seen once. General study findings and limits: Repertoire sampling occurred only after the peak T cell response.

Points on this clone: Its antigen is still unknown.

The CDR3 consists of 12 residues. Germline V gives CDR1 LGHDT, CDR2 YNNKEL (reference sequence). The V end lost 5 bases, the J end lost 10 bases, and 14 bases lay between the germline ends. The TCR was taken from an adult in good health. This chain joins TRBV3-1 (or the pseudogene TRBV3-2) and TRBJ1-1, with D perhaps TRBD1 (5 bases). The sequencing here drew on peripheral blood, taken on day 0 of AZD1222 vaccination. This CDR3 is CASSYSTEGAFF. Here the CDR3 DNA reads TGTGCCAGCAGCTACTCGACAGAAGGAGCTTTCTTT.